The 22 T cell receptor beta chains listed next were all sequenced from one sample in a study of T cell responses to AZD1222 COVID-19 vaccine. Generated by immunoSEQ multiplex PCR, the TCRdb table keeps only in-frame clones and is missing some. The table includes about 110,000 clones, approximately 92% detected once. Source: peripheral blood, taken 28 days after the second AZD1222 dose. These receptors were taken from an adult who received the AZD1222 COVID-19 vaccine.

V and J are TRBV6-1 and TRBJ1-2, with D perhaps matching TRBD1 (6 bases). Germline V gene data show CDR1 as MNHNS and CDR2 as SASEGT. V was trimmed by 1 base and J by 6 bases, leaving 12 bases between them. This CDR3 comprises 14 residues. CDR3 in DNA: TGTGCCAGCAGTGAAGTAATCCACAGGGATGGCTACACCTTC. This sequence encodes CASSEVIHRDGYTF.

This clone was seen a handful of times. The chain couples TRBV28 to TRBJ1-4; perhaps TRBD1 as D (5 bases). Germline V CDR1 and CDR2: MDHEN, SYDVKM. Trimming cost V 6 bases and J 0 bases, with 11 bases left between them. The length of the CDR3 is 15 residues. The DNA for the CDR3 is TGTGCCAGCAGCAAAATGACAGCAACTAATGAAAAACTGTTTTTT. It encodes CASSKMTATNEKLFF.

The chain joins TRBV6-4 to TRBJ2-3, with unresolved D. Germline CDR1 MRHNA, CDR2 SNTAGT. The V gene lost 0 bases and the J gene lost 4 bases, with 14 bases spanning the gap. This CDR3 has 16 residues. CDR3 amino acids: CASSDSRLIGSDTQYF. In DNA form, the CDR3 reads TGTGCCAGCAGTGACTCCCGGCTTATAGGATCAGATACGCAGTATTTT.

The chain joins TRBV5-1 to TRBJ1-1, with a possible D match to TRBD1 (5 bases). Trimming cost V 5 bases and J 0 bases, with 11 bases left between them. This CDR3 has 14 amino acids. CDR1 and CDR2 from the germline V gene are SGHRS and YFSETQ. CDR3 bases: TGCGCCAGCAGAGGGGCGGTAGTGAACACTGAAGCTTTCTTT. Translating gives CASRGAVVNTEAFF.

V usage is TRBV5-4 and J usage is TRBJ1-2, with 7 bases fitting TRBD1. CDR1 is SGHNT and CDR2 is YYREEE in the germline V gene (reference sequence). This CDR3 spans 14 amino acids. V trimming: 5 bases; J trimming: 4 bases; junction bases outside the gene matches: 8. The CDR3 sequence is CASSLGGGRYGYTF. The CDR3 nucleotides are TGTGCCAGCAGTCTAGGGGGCGGTCGCTATGGCTACACCTTC.

In this sample, this clone turned up a few times. The DNA for the CDR3 is TGCAGCGTTAGAACAGGGATGGGCACTGAAGCTTTCTTT. The encoded protein is CSVRTGMGTEAFF. The rearrangement joins TRBV29-1 to TRBJ1-1; maybe TRBD1 (6 bases). The CDR3 totals 13 residues. Germline CDR1 is SQVTM and CDR2 is ANQGSEA. The V and J ends lost 5 bases and 4 bases respectively, with 14 bases between them.

The genes are TRBV20-1 and TRBJ1-3; D unresolved. The CDR3 is made up of 13 amino acids. From germline, CDR1 is DFQATT and CDR2 SNEGSKA (reference sequence). Trimming took 3 bases from V and 4 from J, leaving 10 bases between them. The CDR3 DNA is TGCAGTGCTAGTCTACCTGACGGAAACACCATATATTTT. Protein product: CSASLPDGNTIYF.

This clone was observed a single time. The chain recombines TRBV18 with TRBJ1-4; 7 positions agree with TRBD1. V trimming: 1 base; J trimming: 3 bases; junction bases outside the gene matches: 2. CDR1 and CDR2 from the germline V gene are KGHSH and LQKENI. The CDR3 is 15 residues long. The CDR3 DNA reads as TGTGCCAGCTCACCACGACAGGGCCCTAATGAAAAACTGTTTTTT. Translated: CASSPRQGPNEKLFF.

V usage is TRBV9 and J usage is TRBJ2-7; D is possibly TRBD1 (7 bases). The CDR3 extends over 16 amino acids. V was pared by 3 bases and J by 2 bases, with 18 bases between. Germline CDR1 and CDR2: SGDLS and YYNGEE. The CDR3 nucleotides are TGTGCCAGCAGCGAGGGGGCGCTAGCGAGCACCTACGAGCAGTACTTC. Translated, it gives CASSEGALASTYEQYF.

The chain links TRBV30 to TRBJ1-5; D gene ambiguous. V lost 2 bases, J lost 7 bases, and 15 bases lay in between. Germline assignment: CDR1 GTSNPN and CDR2 SVGIG (reference sequence). This CDR3 contains 14 residues. The CDR3 DNA sequence: TGTGCCTGGAGTACTGGGTTAGCTGGGCAGCCCCAGCATTTT. This sequence encodes CAWSTGLAGQPQHF.

CDR3 in amino acids: CASSELAGDGNTIYF. CDR3 nucleotide sequence: TGTGCCAGCAGTGAATTAGCAGGGGATGGAAACACCATATATTTT. The chain recombines TRBV25-1 with TRBJ1-3; perhaps TRBD1 as D (6 bases). The V end lost 1 base, the J end lost 3 bases, and 10 bases lay between the germline ends. This CDR3 spans 15 amino acids. Germline V CDR1 and CDR2: MGHDK, SYGVNS.

The rearrangement links TRBV7-6 to TRBJ1-5, with D maybe TRBD1 (6 bases). Germline V gives CDR1 SGHVS, CDR2 FNYEAQ. The CDR3 consists of 14 residues. V lost 4 bases to trimming and J lost 11 bases, with 18 bases between them. The CDR3 spells CASSSGQRGVTQHF. The CDR3 DNA reads as TGTGCCAGCAGCTCCGGACAGAGGGGAGTGACCCAGCATTTT.

The genes are TRBV6-4 and TRBJ1-4; the D is unclear. V dropped 9 bases and J dropped 8 bases, with 13 bases sitting between them. Germline CDR1 is MRHNA and CDR2 is SNTAGT. The CDR3 sequence is 12 residues long. CDR3 nucleotides: TGTGCCAGGACTCGAAAGGGCGAAAAACTGTTTTTT. As protein: CARTRKGEKLFF.

This clone was seen only once. V is TRBV7-2 and J is TRBJ2-1; D might be TRBD1 or TRBD2, each matching 6 bases. Germline assignment: CDR1 SGHTA and CDR2 FQGNSA. V was clipped by 6 bases and J by 7 bases, with 19 bases between them. CDR3 length: 15 amino acids. CDR3 in amino acids: CASRPRGGQLNEQFF. The CDR3 nucleotides are TGTGCCAGCAGACCCCGAGGGGGGCAGTTGAATGAGCAGTTCTTC.

J is TRBJ2-7 and V is TRBV5-1; D is possibly TRBD2 (6 bases). CDR1 SGHRS and CDR2 YFSETQ come from the germline V gene. The CDR3 runs 13 residues. Trimming stripped 4 bases from V and 0 bases from J, with 8 bases between. The CDR3 DNA is TGCGCCAGCAGCGGAGGGACCTCCTACGAGCAGTACTTC. This encodes CASSGGTSYEQYF.

The chain combines TRBV20-1 with TRBJ1-4, with D possibly TRBD1 on 5 matching bases. Germline V lookup: CDR1 DFQATT, CDR2 SNEGSKA (reference sequence). Trimming left V 3 bases short and J 3 bases short, with 14 bases between. CDR3 length: 15 amino acids. CDR3 in DNA: TGCAGTGCTAGTCGGCAGGGCGGTTCTAATGAAAAACTGTTTTTT. Amino acid sequence: CSASRQGGSNEKLFF.

The chain links TRBV6-4 to TRBJ1-1; possibly TRBD1 for D (5 bases). Germline CDR1 reads MRHNA; CDR2 reads SNTAGT. This CDR3 spans 15 amino acids. The ends were cut back, 4 bases at V and 4 bases at J, with 16 bases in the middle. The CDR3 sequence: CASSASPQGPTEAFF. The CDR3, as DNA: TGTGCCAGCAGTGCCTCTCCCCAGGGCCCCACTGAAGCTTTCTTT.

In regard to this clone: A junction boundary mismatches the germline segment, possibly from a read error. The genes are TRBV7-3 and TRBJ1-5, with D perhaps TRBD1 (6 bases). Germline V gene sequence: CDR1 SGHTA, CDR2 FQGTGA. This CDR3 spans 13 amino acids. The CDR3, as DNA: TGTGCCAGCAGCTTATCCCCAGGGGCCCCTTTGCAATTT. Its translation: CASSLSPGAPLQF. The whole variable domain, remainder taken from reference TRBV7-3 and TRBJ1-5, is GAGVSQTPSNKVTEKGKYVELRCDPISGHTALYWYRQSLGQGPEFLIYFQGTGAADDSGLPNDRFFAVRPEGSVSTLKIQRTERGDSAVYLCASSLSPGAPLQFGDGTRLSIL.

This chain joins TRBV5-1 and TRBJ2-7, with 11 bases that match TRBD2. V lost 4 bases, J lost 5 bases, and 5 bases stayed unmatched. The V gene's germline CDR1 is SGHRS and CDR2 YFSETQ. The CDR3 extends over 14 amino acids. CDR3 in DNA: TGCGCCAGCAGCCTAGCGGGGGGCCTGCACGAGCAGTACTTC. Its translation: CASSLAGGLHEQYF.

The chain recombines TRBV5-1 with TRBJ1-6, with D unresolved. The CDR3 length is 16 residues. The germline V and J ends were trimmed by 4 bases and 7 bases, with 18 bases remaining between them. The V gene's germline CDR1 is SGHRS and CDR2 YFSETQ. CDR3 bases: TGCGCCAGCAGCCCAGAAGGAGGGAAACACAATTCACCCCTCCACTTT. This encodes CASSPEGGKHNSPLHF.

The genes are TRBV4-2 and TRBJ2-2; weak D call: TRBD2 (5 bases). In germline, CDR1 is LGHNA, CDR2 YNFKEQ. Trimming removed 0 bases from V and 7 bases from J, with 15 bases in between. The CDR3 spans 16 residues. CDR3 nucleotides: TGTGCCAGCAGCCAAGAAGGCCCGGGGTATGGCGGGGAGCTGTTTTTT. Translated, it gives CASSQEGPGYGGELFF.

This chain joins TRBV9 and TRBJ1-3; D remains ambiguous. Trimming removed 4 bases at V and 0 bases at J, with 14 bases between. Germline values: CDR1 SGDLS, CDR2 YYNGEE. This CDR3 contains 16 residues. The chain's CDR3 is CASSIGPTYSGNTIYF. For the CDR3, the DNA is TGTGCCAGCAGCATTGGACCGACATACTCTGGAAACACCATATATTTT.